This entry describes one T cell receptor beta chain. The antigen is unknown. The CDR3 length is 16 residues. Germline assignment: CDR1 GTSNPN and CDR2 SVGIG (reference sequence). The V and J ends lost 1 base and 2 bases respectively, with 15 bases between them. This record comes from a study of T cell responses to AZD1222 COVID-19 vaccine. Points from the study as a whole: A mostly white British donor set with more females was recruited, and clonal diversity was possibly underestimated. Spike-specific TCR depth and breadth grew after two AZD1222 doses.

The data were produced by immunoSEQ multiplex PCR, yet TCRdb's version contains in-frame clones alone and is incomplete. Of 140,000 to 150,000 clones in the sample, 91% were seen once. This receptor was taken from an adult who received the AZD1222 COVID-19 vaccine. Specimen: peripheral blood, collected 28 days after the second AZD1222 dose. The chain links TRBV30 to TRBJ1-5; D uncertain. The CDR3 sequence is CAWSAPGDYGNQPQHF. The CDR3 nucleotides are TGTGCCTGGAGTGCCCCTGGGGATTATGGCAATCAGCCCCAGCATTTT.